This passage covers 25 T cell receptor beta chains from one sample sequenced in a study of OX40 agonist ivuxolimab in advanced cancers. The assay was immunoSEQ multiplex PCR, and TCRdb's table has in-frame clones only and misses some. The sample records 70,000 or so clones, 90% to 95% being singletons. The source was CD4+ or CD8+ T cells sorted from blood, collected in a trial of the OX40 agonist ivuxolimab. The receptors come from an adult with an advanced solid tumor such as melanoma, head and neck, liver or kidney cancer.

The rearrangement joins TRBV10-1 to TRBJ2-3, with 8 positions matching TRBD1. The trim removed 2 bases at V and 2 bases at J, leaving 6 bases unmatched. This CDR3 is built from 16 residues. Looked up from germline, CDR1 is WNHNN and CDR2 is SYGVQD (reference sequence). CDR3 DNA: TGCGCCAGCAGTGAGAATGACAGGGGTTTCACAGATACGCAGTATTTT. Protein product: CASSENDRGFTDTQYF.

The gene calls are TRBV18 and TRBJ1-3; perhaps TRBD1 as D (5 bases). V was pared by 0 bases and J by 4 bases, with 16 bases between. This CDR3 spans 17 amino acids. Germline CDR1 and CDR2: KGHSH and LQKENI. CDR3 loop: CASSPPLGGSLGNTIYF. The CDR3 DNA is TGTGCCAGCTCACCACCCCTCGGGGGGTCCTTAGGAAACACCATATATTTT. The full variable domain, its missing parts supplied by reference TRBV18 and TRBJ1-3, is NAGVMQNPRHLVRRRGQEARLRCSPMKGHSHVYWYRQLPEEGLKFMVYLQKENIIDESGMPKERFSAEFPKEGPSILRIQQVVRGDSAAYFCASSPPLGGSLGNTIYFGEGSWLTVV.

V usage is TRBV5-1 and J usage is TRBJ1-3; D is undetermined. In germline, CDR1 is SGHRS, CDR2 YFSETQ. V lost 0 bases to trimming and J lost 2 bases, with 6 bases between them. The CDR3 is 14 amino acids. CDR3 sequence (DNA): TGCGCCAGCAGCTTGGGTGACGCTGGAAACACCATATATTTT. This encodes CASSLGDAGNTIYF.

This chain joins TRBV5-1 and TRBJ1-1; no definite D call. The V gene's germline CDR1 is SGHRS and CDR2 YFSETQ. The CDR3 is 14 residues long. With 6 bases removed from V and 0 bases from J, the gap between germline ends came to 12 bases. The CDR3 spells CASKRETMNTEAFF. The CDR3 DNA is TGCGCCAGCAAGAGAGAAACCATGAACACTGAAGCTTTCTTT.

The chain carries TRBV6-5 and TRBJ2-7, with 7 bases aligning to TRBD1. This CDR3 has 15 amino acids. Germline loops: CDR1 MNHEY, CDR2 SVGAGI. With 0 bases clipped from V and 1 base from J, the junction kept 3 bases outside the gene matches. CDR3: CASSYSQDRSYEQYF. CDR3 DNA: TGTGCCAGCAGTTACTCCCAGGACAGGTCCTACGAGCAGTACTTC.

This chain connects TRBV2 to TRBJ1-1; 8 bases map to TRBD1. In germline, CDR1 is SNHLY, CDR2 FYNNEI. The V and J ends lost 3 bases and 7 bases, in that order; junction bases with no gene match: 4. This CDR3 contains 13 residues. This chain's CDR3 is CASSEDRAIEAFF. CDR3 coding DNA: TGTGCCAGCAGTGAGGACAGGGCCATTGAAGCTTTCTTT.

This chain links TRBV6-5 with TRBJ1-2; D gene uncertain. The length of the CDR3 is 16 residues. Trimming removed 0 bases from V and 4 bases from J, with 15 bases in between. Per the germline V gene, CDR1 is MNHEY and CDR2 is SVGAGI. This CDR3 reads CASSYSKWKGSYGYTF. Written as DNA, the CDR3 is TGTGCCAGCAGTTACTCGAAATGGAAGGGAAGCTATGGCTACACCTTC.

The chain carries TRBV4-1 and TRBJ2-4, with TRBD1 identical over 11 bases. The ends lost 0 bases at V and 1 base at J; junction bases unmatched: 2. The CDR3 consists of 17 residues. Germline V CDR1 and CDR2: MGHRA, YSYEKL. Here the CDR3 reads CASSQDGQGAAKNIQYF. The DNA of the CDR3 is TGCGCCAGCAGCCAAGATGGACAGGGGGCGGCCAAAAACATTCAGTACTTC.

CDR3 in amino acids: CASSYGGEKLFF. The CDR3 bases are TGCGCCAGCAGCTATGGTGGGGAAAAACTGTTTTTT. This rearrangement joins TRBV5-1 to TRBJ1-4; D unclear. Germline V lookup: CDR1 SGHRS, CDR2 YFSETQ. V was clipped by 3 bases and J by 8 bases, with 8 bases between them. CDR3 length: 12 residues.

The V call is TRBV30, the J call TRBJ1-5; maybe TRBD1 (5 bases). V was clipped by 0 bases and J by 5 bases, with 14 bases between them. The CDR3 has 15 amino acids. The germline V gene encodes CDR1 GTSNPN and CDR2 SVGIG (reference sequence). CDR3 amino acids: CAWSVRRGGDQPQHF. Here the CDR3 DNA reads TGTGCCTGGAGTGTACGGAGGGGAGGCGATCAGCCCCAGCATTTT. The full variable domain, completed using reference TRBV30 and TRBJ1-5, is SQTIHQWPATLVQPVGSPLSLECTVEGTSNPNLYWYRQAAGRGLQLLFYSVGIGQISSEVPQNLSASRPQDRQFILSSKKLLLSDSGFYLCAWSVRRGGDQPQHFGDGTRLSIL.

The chain joins TRBV5-6 to TRBJ1-5; D is unclear. The CDR3 sequence is 15 residues long. The germline CDR1 and CDR2 sequences are SGHDT and YYEEEE. Trimming took off 5 bases at V and 0 bases at J, with 12 bases between the two ends. The CDR3 loop is CASSSRGSSNQPQHF. DNA of the CDR3: TGTGCCAGCAGTTCCCGCGGGTCTAGCAATCAGCCCCAGCATTTT. Combining the CDR3 with reference TRBV5-6 and TRBJ1-5 gives the whole variable domain DAGVTQSPTHLIKTRGQQVTLRCSPKSGHDTVSWYQQALGQGPQFIFQYYEEEERQRGNFPDRFSGHQFPNYSSELNVNALLLGDSALYLCASSSRGSSNQPQHFGDGTRLSIL.

This chain's CDR3 is CASSTRQGFRDEQFF. The CDR3 nucleotides read TGTGCCAGCAGCACTCGACAGGGGTTTAGGGATGAGCAGTTCTTC. This chain uses TRBV7-8 with TRBJ2-1, with 8 bases fitting TRBD1. CDR1 SGHVS and CDR2 FQNEAQ come from the germline V gene. This CDR3 has 15 residues. V dropped 5 bases and J dropped 8; count of bases not matched to a gene: 11.

The genes are TRBV5-1 and TRBJ2-7; 7 bases fit TRBD2. The CDR3 runs 15 residues. V trimming: 5 bases; J trimming: 6 bases; junction bases outside the gene matches: 14. The germline V gene has CDR1 SGHRS and CDR2 YFSETQ. The chain's CDR3 is CASRSEGGPSGEQYF. In nucleotides, the CDR3 is TGCGCCAGCAGATCAGAGGGAGGGCCTTCGGGCGAGCAGTACTTC. Looking up the rest from reference TRBV5-1 and TRBJ2-7 gives the full variable domain: KAGVTQTPRYLIKTRGQQVTLSCSPISGHRSVSWYQQTPGQGLQFLFEYFSETQRNKGNFPGRFSGRQFSNSRSEMNVSTLELGDSALYLCASRSEGGPSGEQYFGPGTRLTVT.

The chain is built from TRBV15 and TRBJ2-1; D not resolved. Germline V CDR1 and CDR2: LNHNV, YYDKDF (reference sequence). There are 18 residues in the CDR3. V was pared by 0 bases and J by 7 bases, with 22 bases between. The CDR3, as DNA: TGTGCCACCAGCAGAGATCGAATGAAACTACTCGGAACGAATGAGCAGTTCTTC. Its protein is CATSRDRMKLLGTNEQFF.

J is TRBJ2-3 and V is TRBV19, with TRBD1 identical over 7 bases. The CDR3 is made up of 15 amino acids. The V gene's germline CDR1 is LNHDA and CDR2 SQIVND (reference sequence). V was clipped by 4 bases and J by 3 bases; unmatched bases: 7. The chain's CDR3 is CASSTGQRLTDTQYF. CDR3 bases: TGTGCCAGTAGTACGGGACAGAGATTAACAGATACGCAGTATTTT.

This clone has a handful of counts. The chain joins TRBV2 to TRBJ2-7; tentatively, D is TRBD1 (5 bases). Between the trimmed V and J ends, which lost 0 bases and 0 bases, there was a span of 18 bases. CDR3 length: 18 amino acids. Germline V gene sequence: CDR1 SNHLY, CDR2 FYNNEI. CDR3 sequence: CASSEAGAFLGPSYEQYF. CDR3 bases: TGTGCCAGCAGTGAAGCAGGGGCCTTCCTCGGACCCTCCTACGAGCAGTACTTC.

This sequence joins TRBV28 and TRBJ1-2, with 10 bases lining up with TRBD1. The V gene end was trimmed by 10 bases and the J gene end by 7 bases; junction bases not matched to a gene: 9. The CDR3 spans 13 residues. CDR1 and CDR2 (germline): MDHEN, SYDVKM. CDR3 nucleotides: TGTGCCACTGATGGGGACAGGGGCTTTGGCTACACCTTC. Its protein product is CATDGDRGFGYTF.

V usage is TRBV6-1 and J usage is TRBJ1-2; no firm D call. V was clipped by 4 bases and J by 0 bases, with 6 bases between them. The V gene's germline CDR1 is MNHNS and CDR2 SASEGT. This CDR3 has 13 amino acids. The CDR3 sequence is CASSGITNYGYTF. In DNA form, the CDR3 reads TGTGCCAGCAGTGGGATAACTAACTATGGCTACACCTTC.

This chain connects TRBV6-5 to TRBJ2-3, with a possible D match to TRBD1 (6 bases). The CDR3 has 15 amino acids. Germline loops: CDR1 MNHEY, CDR2 SVGAGI. Trimming cost V 2 bases and J 0 bases, with 9 bases left between them. DNA of the CDR3: TGTGCCAGCAGTTACGGGACACTGAGCACAGATACGCAGTATTTT. This encodes CASSYGTLSTDTQYF.

The rearrangement uses TRBV18 and TRBJ2-5; 10 positions agree with TRBD1. The CDR3 loop spans 15 amino acids. Germline trimming cut 1 base from V and 5 bases from J; bases unmatched to any gene: 4. Germline V gene sequence: CDR1 KGHSH, CDR2 LQKENI. The CDR3: CASSPRDRGEETQYF. The CDR3, as DNA: TGTGCCAGCTCACCACGGGACAGGGGTGAGGAGACCCAGTACTTC.

This chain uses TRBV18 with TRBJ1-5, with unresolved D. The V gene lost 0 bases and the J gene lost 7 bases, with 7 bases spanning the gap. The V gene's germline CDR1 is KGHSH and CDR2 LQKENI. CDR3 size: 13 residues. CDR3 sequence (DNA): TGTGCCAGCTCACCACCGAGCGGCCAGCCCCAGCATTTT. Protein: CASSPPSGQPQHF.

The chain combines TRBV15 with TRBJ2-5, with D possibly matching TRBD1 (7 bases). Trimming left V 9 bases short and J 5 bases short, with 28 bases between. The CDR3 has 17 residues. Germline lookup yields CDR1 LNHNV and CDR2 YYDKDF (reference sequence). CDR3: CATGGQGDNGAPETQYF. In nucleotides, the CDR3 is TGTGCCACAGGGGGGCAGGGGGATAATGGAGCGCCGGAGACCCAGTACTTC.

The chain combines TRBV12-5 with TRBJ2-1, with 9 bases that match TRBD1. The CDR3 totals 15 residues. The germline V gene has CDR1 LGHNT and CDR2 FRNRAP. V gave up 5 bases and J gave up 9 bases; unmatched junction bases: 11. The CDR3 is CASGPFGQGRGEQFF. The CDR3 region has the DNA TGTGCTAGTGGTCCTTTTGGACAGGGGAGAGGTGAGCAGTTCTTC.

About this clone: Germline is not matched at one junction end, which may reflect a read error. This chain links TRBV7-7 with TRBJ2-5, with 9 nucleotides matching TRBD2. The CDR3 contains 14 residues. Germline-derived CDR1 and CDR2 are SSHAT and FNYEAQ (reference sequence). Here the CDR3 reads CASSLREGRETQYF. CDR3 sequence (DNA): TGTGCTAGCAGCTTGCGGGAGGGAAGAGAGACCCAGTACTTC.

The chain employs TRBV28 and TRBJ2-2; D ambiguous. This CDR3 region has 17 residues. V lost 3 bases, J lost 2 bases, and 16 bases lay in between. Germline CDR1 reads MDHEN; CDR2 reads SYDVKM. DNA of the CDR3: TGTGCCAGCAGTTTGGGTATTGGGCCCCCTAACACCGGGGAGCTGTTTTTT. Amino acid sequence: CASSLGIGPPNTGELFF.